The 31 T cell receptor beta chains reported below all come from one sample, sequenced in a study of blood T cell repertoires in COVID-19. Clones were read by immunoSEQ multiplex PCR, and TCRdb kept only the in-frame ones, dropping some. Altogether fewer than 250,000 clones are present, around four fifths being singletons, with the ten largest covering about 20%. Sequenced sample: peripheral blood. These receptors were taken from a human donor in a cohort sampled during active COVID-19.

The genes are TRBV3-1 (or the pseudogene TRBV3-2) and TRBJ1-1; maybe TRBD1 (6 bases). The germline V and J ends were trimmed by 4 bases and 1 base, with 10 bases remaining between them. The CDR3 extends over 14 amino acids. Per the germline V gene, CDR1 is LGHDT and CDR2 is YNNKEL (reference sequence). CDR3 in DNA: TGTGCCAGCAGCCCCCCACAGGGGAACACTGAAGCTTTCTTT. Translation gives CASSPPQGNTEAFF.

The CDR3 DNA reads as TGCGCCAGATTGGGGGGAAGAGAGACCCAGTACTTC. Amino acid sequence: CARLGGRETQYF. V is TRBV23-1 and J is TRBJ2-5, with D possibly TRBD2 on 6 matching bases. TRBV23-1 is classed as an ORF, of uncertain function. The CDR3 covers 12 residues. The ends were cut back, 9 bases at V and 4 bases at J, with 12 bases in the middle.

This clone was seen a single time. Written as DNA, the CDR3 is TGTGCCAGCTCACCACTCGGGACAGGGGACAACTATGGCTACACCTTC. Residues: CASSPLGTGDNYGYTF. The rearrangement uses TRBV18 and TRBJ1-2; TRBD1 matches 10 bases. This CDR3 is 16 amino acids long. Trimming at V came to 1 base and at J to 2 bases, leaving 4 bases not matched to a gene. Germline values: CDR1 KGHSH, CDR2 LQKENI.

This chain uses TRBV3-1 (or the pseudogene TRBV3-2) with TRBJ2-2; TRBD1 agrees at 7 bases. The V gene end was trimmed by 5 bases and the J gene end by 4 bases; junction bases not matched to a gene: 7. In germline, CDR1 is LGHDT, CDR2 YNNKEL (reference sequence). CDR3 size: 15 residues. The CDR3 loop reads CASSITGVRTGELFF. The CDR3 DNA sequence: TGTGCCAGCAGCATTACAGGGGTTCGCACCGGGGAGCTGTTTTTT.

The chain recombines TRBV10-3 with TRBJ1-2, with D tentatively TRBD1 (5 bases). The V and J ends lost 3 bases and 4 bases respectively, with 15 bases between them. Germline V gives CDR1 ENHRY, CDR2 SYGVKD. The CDR3 length is 15 residues. The CDR3 sequence: CAISDGATSGYGYTF. In nucleotides, the CDR3 is TGTGCCATCAGTGATGGGGCAACGTCTGGCTATGGCTACACCTTC.

The chain joins TRBV28 to TRBJ1-6; D call uncertain. The germline CDR1 and CDR2 sequences are MDHEN and SYDVKM. This CDR3 has 15 amino acids. V dropped 7 bases and J dropped 5 bases, with 15 bases sitting between them. CDR3 sequence reads: CASTRREGNNSPLHF. The CDR3 nucleotides read TGTGCCAGCACCAGACGGGAGGGTAATAATTCACCCCTCCACTTT. The entire variable domain, with the rest obtained from reference TRBV28 and TRBJ1-6, is as follows: DVKVTQSSRYLVKRTGEKVFLECVQDMDHENMFWYRQDPGLGLRLIYFSYDVKMKEKGDIPEGYSVSREKKERFSLILESASTNQTSMYLCASTRREGNNSPLHFGNGTRLTVT.

The V gene is TRBV7-9, the J gene TRBJ1-2, with D unclear. Trimming shortened V by 5 bases and J by 4 bases, and 20 bases separated the two germline ends. This CDR3 has 16 amino acids. Germline CDR1 reads SEHNR; CDR2 reads FQNEAQ (reference sequence). As DNA, the CDR3 is TGTGCCAGCAGCCCAGATGTAGGTTTTCGGGTCTATGGCTACACCTTC. Translation: CASSPDVGFRVYGYTF.

V gene TRBV11-2 combines with J gene TRBJ2-5; D may be TRBD1 (5 bases). CDR1 is SGHAT and CDR2 is FQNNGV in the germline V gene. This CDR3 has 13 amino acids. The V end was cut by 5 bases, the J end by 4 bases, with 11 bases between. The CDR3 DNA follows: TGTGCCAGCAGCCCGACAGTCGGAGAGACCCAGTACTTC. The encoded protein is CASSPTVGETQYF.

The chain uses TRBV13 and TRBJ2-5; 8 bases agree with TRBD1. Germline CDR1 PRHDT, CDR2 FYEKMQ (reference sequence). This CDR3 contains 15 residues. The V gene end was trimmed by 5 bases and the J gene end by 2 bases; junction bases not matched to a gene: 7. CDR3 DNA sequence: TGTGCCAGCAGCCGCAGGGGGCGAGCTCAAGAGACCCAGTACTTC. Protein: CASSRRGRAQETQYF. The full variable domain, its missing parts supplied by reference TRBV13 and TRBJ2-5, is AAGVIQSPRHLIKEKRETATLKCYPIPRHDTVYWYQQGPGQDPQFLISFYEKMQSDKGSIPDRFSAQQFSDYHSELNMSSLELGDSALYFCASSRRGRAQETQYFGPGTRLLVL.

The rearrangement uses TRBV6-5 and TRBJ1-1; tentatively, D is TRBD1 (5 bases). This CDR3 has 14 amino acids. The V end was cut by 6 bases, the J end by 3 bases, with 14 bases between. CDR1 is MNHEY and CDR2 is SVGAGI in the germline V gene. CDR3 DNA: TGTGCCAGCAGGCCCGGGGGGGTGGACACTGAAGCTTTCTTT. As protein: CASRPGGVDTEAFF.

The chain joins TRBV5-5 to TRBJ1-2, with D hard to call. CDR3 size: 15 residues. Germline-derived CDR1 and CDR2 are SGHKS and YYEKEE (reference sequence). V lost 0 bases and J lost 5, with 14 bases in between. CDR3 in amino acids: CASSLGIGSGYGYTF. CDR3 sequence (DNA): TGTGCCAGCAGCTTGGGGATAGGGTCGGGGTATGGCTACACCTTC.

The chain recombines TRBV6-6 with TRBJ1-1; no reliable D call. The germline V and J ends were trimmed by 5 bases and 6 bases, with 13 bases remaining between them. This CDR3 contains 13 residues. Germline assignment: CDR1 MNHNY and CDR2 SVGAGI (reference sequence). This chain's CDR3 is CASSAEREAEAFF. The CDR3 region has the DNA TGTGCCAGCAGTGCCGAGCGGGAGGCTGAAGCTTTCTTT.

V gene TRBV15 combines with J gene TRBJ1-2, with D possibly being TRBD1 (5 bases). CDR3 length equals 15 residues. Germline CDR1 LNHNV, CDR2 YYDKDF (reference sequence). V lost 5 bases and J 6 bases, leaving 19 bases between the germline ends. CDR3 bases: TGTGCCACCAGCTGGGGGAGGGGCAGACAACATGGCTACACCTTC. Encoded protein: CATSWGRGRQHGYTF. The variable domain in full, with the rest retrieved from reference TRBV15 and TRBJ1-2, is DAMVIQNPRYQVTQFGKPVTLSCSQTLNHNVMYWYQQKSSQAPKLLFHYYDKDFNNEADTPDNFQSRRPNTSFCFLDIRSPGLGDTAMYLCATSWGRGRQHGYTFGSGTRLTVV.

CDR3 region: CATRGAGNQPQHF. CDR3 bases: TGTGCCACCAGAGGGGCAGGCAATCAGCCCCAGCATTTT. The chain uses TRBV24-1 and TRBJ1-5, with D tentatively TRBD1 (5 bases). Trimming shortened V by 7 bases and J by 2 bases, and 8 bases separated the two germline ends. The length of the CDR3 is 13 residues. Germline lookup yields CDR1 KGHDR and CDR2 SFDVKD.

The sample holds one count of this clone. V and J are TRBV7-9 and TRBJ1-1, with 8 bases matching TRBD1. The trim removed 5 bases at V and 5 bases at J, leaving 10 bases unmatched. Germline-derived CDR1 and CDR2 are SEHNR and FQNEAQ (reference sequence). This CDR3 is built from 15 residues. The CDR3 bases are TGTGCCAGCAGCACGGAGGCAGGGGGCGCGACTGAAGCTTTCTTT. This sequence encodes CASSTEAGGATEAFF.

The chain uses TRBV11-2 and TRBJ2-7; possibly TRBD2 for D (6 bases). Germline CDR1 and CDR2: SGHAT and FQNNGV. Between the trimmed V and J ends, which lost 5 bases and 2 bases, there was a span of 19 bases. The CDR3 loop spans 16 amino acids. The CDR3 coding sequence is TGTGCCAGCAGCCCCCTCAGGAGGGGAAGCCCCTACGAGCAGTACTTC. Amino acids: CASSPLRRGSPYEQYF.

This chain links TRBV23-1 with TRBJ1-2, with D possibly being TRBD1 (5 bases). TRBV23-1 is treated as an ORF (open reading frame) with a function not yet certain. The CDR3 is 14 amino acids. V was pared by 4 bases and J by 4 bases, with 13 bases between. CDR3 in amino acids: CASSREGRSYGYTF. As DNA, the CDR3 is TGCGCCAGCAGTCGGGAGGGGCGCAGCTATGGCTACACCTTC.

The chain employs TRBV28 and TRBJ1-4, with 10 bases aligning to TRBD1. The germline CDR1 and CDR2 sequences are MDHEN and SYDVKM. The CDR3 loop spans 15 amino acids. V dropped 4 bases and J dropped 8; count of bases not matched to a gene: 7. For the CDR3, the DNA is TGTGCCAGCAGTTCATGGACAGGGGGGGGCGAAAAACTGTTTTTT. Protein sequence: CASSSWTGGGEKLFF. Filled out from reference TRBV28 and TRBJ1-4, the complete variable domain reads DVKVTQSSRYLVKRTGEKVFLECVQDMDHENMFWYRQDPGLGLRLIYFSYDVKMKEKGDIPEGYSVSREKKERFSLILESASTNQTSMYLCASSSWTGGGEKLFFGSGTQLSVL.

The chain links TRBV14 to TRBJ1-6; TRBD1 matches 7 bases. The trim removed 1 base at V and 8 bases at J, leaving 2 bases unmatched. CDR1 and CDR2 (germline): SGHDN, FVKESK. The CDR3 has 14 amino acids. The CDR3 is CASSQGQGYSPLHF. The CDR3 DNA reads TGTGCCAGCAGCCAAGGACAGGGATATTCACCCCTCCACTTT.

This chain links TRBV27 with TRBJ2-2; 16 bases align to TRBD2. V shed 7 bases and J 7 bases; nucleotides not matched to a gene: 18. Germline assignment: CDR1 MNHEY and CDR2 SMNVEV (reference sequence). This CDR3 has 20 residues. The CDR3 DNA reads as TGTGCCAGCAATCCCCCCGCCGGGACTAGCGGGAGGGGAATGGGCGGGGAGCTGTTTTTT. It specifies CASNPPAGTSGRGMGGELFF.

The V call is TRBV20-1, the J call TRBJ2-1; D is perhaps TRBD1 (6 bases). Trimming left V 6 bases short and J 7 bases short, with 10 bases between. The germline V gene encodes CDR1 DFQATT and CDR2 SNEGSKA (reference sequence). The length of the CDR3 is 11 residues. CDR3 sequence reads: CSAGRGNEQFF. The CDR3 DNA follows: TGCAGTGCGGGCAGGGGTAATGAGCAGTTCTTC.

This clone was seen a few times. This chain joins TRBV11-3 and TRBJ2-2; D is perhaps TRBD1 (5 bases). Germline CDR1 and CDR2: SGHNT and YENEEA. This CDR3 region has 14 residues. The germline V and J ends were trimmed by 5 bases and 7 bases, with 14 bases remaining between them. CDR3 in amino acids: CASSPGSVDGELFF. CDR3 DNA sequence: TGTGCCAGCAGCCCAGGGTCGGTTGACGGGGAGCTGTTTTTT.

The V gene is TRBV6-1, the J gene TRBJ1-2, with 7 bases fitting TRBD1. Germline values: CDR1 MNHNS, CDR2 SASEGT. This CDR3 has 14 residues. With V trimmed by 4 bases and J by 8 bases, 10 bases remained unmatched. CDR3 DNA sequence: TGTGCCAGCAGTGGAGCACCGACAGGGAACGGCTACACCTTC. Protein sequence: CASSGAPTGNGYTF.

This chain uses TRBV6-5 with TRBJ2-1; possible D gene TRBD1, 6 bases. The V gene lost 4 bases and the J gene lost 2 bases, with 12 bases spanning the gap. CDR1 and CDR2 from the germline V gene are MNHEY and SVGAGI. The CDR3 has 15 amino acids. The CDR3 loop is CASSWDIKPYNEQFF. DNA for the CDR3: TGTGCCAGCAGTTGGGACATTAAACCCTACAATGAGCAGTTCTTC.

The CDR3 reads CASSPFRLGTGFNEQFF. The CDR3 coding sequence is TGCGCCAGCAGCCCGTTTCGGCTCGGGACAGGGTTTAATGAGCAGTTCTTC. The chain is built from TRBV5-1 and TRBJ2-1, with 9 bases aligning to TRBD1. There are 17 residues in the CDR3. Germline CDR1 SGHRS, CDR2 YFSETQ. The V gene end was trimmed by 4 bases and the J gene end by 7 bases; junction bases not matched to a gene: 15.

This clone was observed a single time. V gene TRBV2 combines with J gene TRBJ1-1; 8 nucleotides match TRBD1. This CDR3 is built from 16 residues. J lost 3 bases, V lost 0 bases, and 6 bases had no gene match. Germline V lookup: CDR1 SNHLY, CDR2 FYNNEI. The CDR3 loop is CASSEAGTGGHTEAFF. CDR3 sequence (DNA): TGTGCCAGCAGTGAAGCCGGGACAGGAGGGCACACTGAAGCTTTCTTT.

This chain joins TRBV7-2 and TRBJ2-4; D is possibly TRBD2 (6 bases). Trimming stripped 3 bases from V and 7 bases from J, with 10 bases between. Per germline, CDR1 SGHTA and CDR2 FQGNSA. The CDR3 consists of 13 residues. CDR3 sequence: CASSFRTNNIQYF. The CDR3 DNA reads as TGTGCCAGCAGCTTCCGGACTAACAACATTCAGTACTTC.

The chain employs TRBV4-2 and TRBJ1-5; 8 nucleotides agree with TRBD1. V dropped 0 bases and J dropped 5; count of bases not matched to a gene: 6. CDR3 size: 16 residues. Germline V gives CDR1 LGHNA, CDR2 YNFKEQ. CDR3 protein: CASSQESGGGHQPQHF. The CDR3 DNA follows: TGTGCCAGCAGCCAAGAATCAGGGGGCGGTCATCAGCCCCAGCATTTT.

This clone occurred many times. Other DNA sequences within the sample encode an identical CDR3. The rearrangement uses TRBV5-1 and TRBJ1-2; D ambiguous. Germline assignment: CDR1 SGHRS and CDR2 YFSETQ. The germline V and J ends were trimmed by 0 bases and 5 bases, with 11 bases remaining between them. The length of the CDR3 is 14 residues. In DNA form, the CDR3 reads TGCGCCAGCAGCTTGGCGGCGGAAAATTATGGCTACACCTTC. Its protein is CASSLAAENYGYTF.

The V and J genes are TRBV6-5 and TRBJ1-2; 9 bases map to TRBD1. Germline CDR1 MNHEY, CDR2 SVGAGI. V trimming: 5 bases; J trimming: 4 bases; junction bases outside the gene matches: 2. The CDR3 length is 13 residues. The CDR3 sequence: CASSTQGAYGYTF. CDR3 in DNA: TGTGCCAGCAGTACACAGGGGGCCTATGGCTACACCTTC.

The rearrangement links TRBV7-2 to TRBJ2-3, with D perhaps TRBD2 (5 bases). In germline, CDR1 is SGHTA, CDR2 FQGNSA. V lost 1 base, J lost 3 bases, and 20 bases lay in between. The CDR3 is 18 amino acids. The CDR3 DNA reads TGTGCCAGCAGCTTAGTGGGTCGGGCCCGAGCGGTTACAGATACGCAGTATTTT. This translates into CASSLVGRARAVTDTQYF.